A single sample gave rise to the 30 T cell receptor beta chains below, sequenced in a study of T cell responses to AZD1222 COVID-19 vaccine. Generated by immunoSEQ multiplex PCR, the TCRdb table keeps only in-frame clones and is missing some. This table holds approximately 110,000 clones, around 86% found once. The material was peripheral blood, obtained on day 0 of AZD1222 vaccination. Receptors originate from an adult in good health.

The rearrangement links TRBV24-1 to TRBJ1-3, with D possibly being TRBD1 (6 bases). V gave up 4 bases and J gave up 0 bases, with 12 bases separating them. The germline CDR1 and CDR2 sequences are KGHDR and SFDVKD. The CDR3 runs 16 residues. CDR3 region: CATSDSQGRSGNTIYF. The CDR3 DNA is TGTGCCACCAGTGACTCTCAGGGGCGCTCTGGAAACACCATATATTTT.

The chain is built from TRBV10-3 and TRBJ1-1, with a possible D match to TRBD1 (5 bases). This CDR3 spans 18 amino acids. Trimming stripped 2 bases from V and 4 bases from J, with 23 bases between. CDR1 is ENHRY and CDR2 is SYGVKD in the germline V gene. In DNA, the CDR3 is TGTGCCATCAGTGAGGGGACTAGACGGGCAGTAATAGGCACTGAAGCTTTCTTT. It is translated as CAISEGTRRAVIGTEAFF.

The chain employs TRBV10-3 and TRBJ2-1, with 13 bases identical to TRBD2. The CDR3 extends over 16 amino acids. The J segment lost 8 bases and the V segment lost 6 bases, leaving 10 bases of the junction unmatched. Germline lookup yields CDR1 ENHRY and CDR2 SYGVKD. In DNA, the CDR3 is TGTGCCATCAGACCATGGACTAGCGGGGGCAGGGATGAGCAGTTCTTC. The encoded protein is CAIRPWTSGGRDEQFF.

Concerning this clone itself: Within the sample, other DNA sequences also encode this same CDR3. The V and J genes are TRBV19 and TRBJ1-1, with no clear D. The CDR3 loop spans 14 amino acids. Trimming took 2 bases from V and 5 from J, leaving 12 bases between them. Germline lookup yields CDR1 LNHDA and CDR2 SQIVND (reference sequence). This CDR3 reads CASSITGVGTEAFF. CDR3 DNA: TGTGCCAGTAGTATAACGGGAGTAGGAACTGAAGCTTTCTTT.

CDR3 loop: CASSPGQGKSGANVLTF. The CDR3 DNA follows: TGTGCCAGCAGCCCGGGACAGGGGAAGTCCGGGGCCAACGTCCTGACTTTC. The rearrangement joins TRBV28 to TRBJ2-6; 10 bases match TRBD1. Trimming took 6 bases from V and 4 from J; bases not matched to a gene: 9. There are 17 residues in the CDR3. Germline V gene data show CDR1 as MDHEN and CDR2 as SYDVKM.

The V and J genes are TRBV5-1 and TRBJ1-1; TRBD1 aligns across 9 bases. V gave up 2 bases and J gave up 4 bases; unmatched junction bases: 6. Per the germline V gene, CDR1 is SGHRS and CDR2 is YFSETQ. This CDR3 comprises 15 residues. The CDR3 DNA reads as TGCGCCAGCAGCTTACCCGGGACAGGGCCCACTGAAGCTTTCTTT. Translated: CASSLPGTGPTEAFF.

The chain uses TRBV28 and TRBJ1-5, with 7 bases aligning to TRBD1. This CDR3 spans 14 amino acids. The germline V gene has CDR1 MDHEN and CDR2 SYDVKM. The V gene end was trimmed by 5 bases and the J gene end by 6 bases; junction bases not matched to a gene: 7. This CDR3 reads CASSPPDRTQPQHF. The CDR3 DNA reads as TGTGCCAGCAGTCCCCCGGACAGGACTCAGCCCCAGCATTTT.

The chain has TRBV19 and TRBJ1-1, with 8 nucleotides matching TRBD1. CDR1 and CDR2 (germline): LNHDA, SQIVND (reference sequence). V lost 5 bases and J lost 2; bases outside the gene matches: 10. The CDR3 has 16 amino acids. This chain's CDR3 is CASSQGQGFYNTEAFF. The CDR3 DNA reads TGTGCCAGTAGTCAAGGACAGGGATTTTACAACACTGAAGCTTTCTTT.

The chain links TRBV9 to TRBJ2-4; D possibly corresponds to TRBD2 (6 bases). This CDR3 is built from 17 residues. Germline V gene data show CDR1 as SGDLS and CDR2 as YYNGEE. V was shortened by 0 bases and J by 0 bases, with 13 bases between the two germline ends. The chain's CDR3 is CASSVVPGRIAKNIQYF. CDR3 bases: TGTGCCAGCAGCGTAGTACCTGGGAGGATAGCCAAAAACATTCAGTACTTC.

This clone showed up just once. The genes are TRBV13 and TRBJ2-1, with D tentatively TRBD2 (5 bases). The CDR3 is 15 residues long. V was clipped by 5 bases and J by 3 bases, with 14 bases between them. Germline CDR1 PRHDT, CDR2 FYEKMQ (reference sequence). Here the CDR3 DNA reads TGTGCCAGCAGCCCAAGCGGCCTCCGCTACAATGAGCAGTTCTTC. It codes for CASSPSGLRYNEQFF.

The rearrangement uses TRBV9 and TRBJ2-2, with D hard to call. Germline lookup yields CDR1 SGDLS and CDR2 YYNGEE. The CDR3 sequence is 15 residues long. V lost 0 bases to trimming and J lost 3 bases, with 9 bases between them. The CDR3: CASSVDPRHTGELFF. The DNA of the CDR3 is TGTGCCAGCAGCGTAGACCCCAGACACACCGGGGAGCTGTTTTTT.

CDR3 in amino acids: CAWTGTVREQPQHF. The CDR3 DNA sequence: TGTGCCTGGACCGGGACAGTCCGGGAACAGCCCCAGCATTTT. The chain carries TRBV30 and TRBJ1-5, with 7 bases that match TRBD1. The CDR3 loop spans 14 amino acids. CDR1 and CDR2 (germline): GTSNPN, SVGIG (reference sequence). The trim removed 4 bases at V and 7 bases at J, leaving 10 bases unmatched.

The gene calls are TRBV6-2 or TRBV6-3 and TRBJ2-7; 7 nucleotides agree with TRBD1. Germline CDR1 and CDR2: MNHEY and SVGEGT. Trimming took 0 bases from V and 2 from J; bases not matched to a gene: 4. CDR3 length: 15 residues. CDR3: CASSYSTTGAYEQYF. CDR3 in DNA: TGTGCCAGCAGTTACTCTACTACAGGGGCCTACGAGCAGTACTTC.

This chain links TRBV6-5 with TRBJ2-2, with D unresolved. This CDR3 contains 11 residues. CDR1 is MNHEY and CDR2 is SVGAGI in the germline V gene. With 8 bases removed from V and 4 bases from J, the gap between germline ends came to 5 bases. In nucleotides, the CDR3 is TGTGCCAGCGGGGTCACCGGGGAGCTGTTTTTT. Translating it yields CASGVTGELFF.

This sequence joins TRBV4-2 and TRBJ2-1, with D tentatively TRBD2 (6 bases). Germline V lookup: CDR1 LGHNA, CDR2 YNFKEQ. The CDR3 consists of 14 residues. V was cut by 5 bases and J by 4 bases, with 12 bases left in between. CDR3 in amino acids: CASSYDGGYNEQFF. The DNA of the CDR3 is TGTGCCAGCAGCTACGACGGGGGATACAATGAGCAGTTCTTC.

The V call is TRBV6-5, the J call TRBJ1-6, with D unresolved. Trimming pared 4 bases from V and 7 bases from J, leaving 11 bases between. Looked up from germline, CDR1 is MNHEY and CDR2 is SVGAGI. This CDR3 is built from 14 residues. The CDR3 coding sequence is TGTGCCAGCAGTTTCCCGGGTAGGAATTCACCCCTCCACTTT. It codes for CASSFPGRNSPLHF.

This chain connects TRBV30 to TRBJ1-2; D gene unclear. The length of the CDR3 is 15 residues. V lost 0 bases and J lost 0, with 11 bases in between. Germline-derived CDR1 and CDR2 are GTSNPN and SVGIG (reference sequence). The CDR3 DNA sequence: TGTGCCTGGAGTGTGGGTCGGGCCCCTAACTATGGCTACACCTTC. As protein: CAWSVGRAPNYGYTF.

The chain couples TRBV30 to TRBJ1-5; D is possibly TRBD1 (6 bases). This CDR3 spans 14 amino acids. The V end was cut by 7 bases, the J end by 4 bases, with 17 bases between. Per germline, CDR1 GTSNPN and CDR2 SVGIG (reference sequence). CDR3 region: CAYSQGMGNQPQHF. The CDR3 DNA follows: TGTGCCTATTCGCAGGGGATGGGGAATCAGCCCCAGCATTTT. Full variable domain (remainder filled in from reference TRBV30 and TRBJ1-5): SQTIHQWPATLVQPVGSPLSLECTVEGTSNPNLYWYRQAAGRGLQLLFYSVGIGQISSEVPQNLSASRPQDRQFILSSKKLLLSDSGFYLCAYSQGMGNQPQHFGDGTRLSIL.

V usage is TRBV27 and J usage is TRBJ2-1; 14 bases line up with TRBD2. Germline lookup yields CDR1 MNHEY and CDR2 SMNVEV (reference sequence). V was clipped by 5 bases and J by 7 bases; unmatched bases: 10. The CDR3 covers 17 residues. This CDR3 reads CASSPRRTSGRRNEQFF. CDR3 nucleotides: TGTGCCAGCAGTCCTAGACGGACTAGCGGGAGGAGGAATGAGCAGTTCTTC.

This clone is a singleton in its sample. This sequence joins TRBV4-2 and TRBJ2-3; a weak D match, TRBD2 (6 bases). The V gene lost 2 bases and the J gene lost 0 bases, with 9 bases spanning the gap. The CDR3 consists of 15 residues. Germline CDR1 LGHNA, CDR2 YNFKEQ. The chain's CDR3 is CASSQLASSTDTQYF. CDR3 DNA: TGTGCCAGCAGCCAACTAGCGTCTAGCACAGATACGCAGTATTTT.

In its sample, this clone was seen once. This chain connects TRBV27 to TRBJ1-2; D is perhaps TRBD1 (6 bases). Germline CDR1 reads MNHEY; CDR2 reads SMNVEV (reference sequence). Deletions cut 5 bases from V and 6 bases from J, with 10 bases between. The CDR3 has 12 residues. CDR3 DNA sequence: TGTGCCAGCAGTAAGGACAGCAATGGCTACACCTTC. Translation: CASSKDSNGYTF.

The rearrangement joins TRBV10-3 to TRBJ2-1, with D hard to call. The CDR3 is 14 amino acids. The ends were cut back, 10 bases at V and 2 bases at J, with 15 bases in the middle. Germline lookup yields CDR1 ENHRY and CDR2 SYGVKD. CDR3 in DNA: TGTGCCACCGGCCCTCCCACGACCTACAATGAGCAGTTCTTC. This codes for CATGPPTTYNEQFF.

The V gene is TRBV5-1, the J gene TRBJ2-3; D is undetermined. CDR1 and CDR2 (germline): SGHRS, YFSETQ. Trimming took off 1 base at V and 1 base at J, with 4 bases between the two ends. The CDR3 covers 13 residues. In DNA form, the CDR3 reads TGCGCCAGCAGCTTGCAGGGCACAGATACGCAGTATTTT. Encoded protein: CASSLQGTDTQYF.

The chain employs TRBV6-5 and TRBJ1-5; 11 bases fit TRBD1. CDR3 length equals 15 residues. Germline lookup yields CDR1 MNHEY and CDR2 SVGAGI. Trimming at V came to 2 bases and at J to 7 bases, leaving 4 bases not matched to a gene. The CDR3 here is CASSYGRTGGQPQHF. The CDR3, as DNA: TGTGCCAGCAGTTACGGGAGGACAGGGGGCCAGCCCCAGCATTTT.

The chain employs TRBV3-1 (or the pseudogene TRBV3-2) and TRBJ1-1, with D uncertain. The CDR3 loop spans 15 amino acids. Germline CDR1 LGHDT, CDR2 YNNKEL (reference sequence). V dropped 1 base and J dropped 3 bases, with 12 bases sitting between them. The CDR3 region is CASSQGKEWDTEAFF. DNA of the CDR3: TGTGCCAGCAGCCAAGGGAAAGAGTGGGACACTGAAGCTTTCTTT.

Details on this clone: A junction boundary mismatches the germline segment, possibly from a read error. Here the CDR3 DNA reads TGCAGCGCTACGACCTACGAGCAGTACTTC. Its protein product is CSATTYEQYF. The chain is built from TRBV20-1 and TRBJ2-7, with D hard to call. This CDR3 comprises 10 residues. CDR1 DFQATT and CDR2 SNEGSKA come from the germline V gene (reference sequence).

This chain connects TRBV27 to TRBJ2-2, with 8 bases identical to TRBD2. The CDR3 consists of 17 residues. CDR1 MNHEY and CDR2 SMNVEV come from the germline V gene (reference sequence). V lost 7 bases, J lost 4 bases, and 14 bases stayed unmatched. CDR3: CASTLRGGGFGTGELFF. In DNA form, the CDR3 reads TGTGCCAGCACCCTTCGGGGCGGGGGGTTTGGCACCGGGGAGCTGTTTTTT.

V usage is TRBV28 and J usage is TRBJ2-2, with D uncertain. CDR3 length: 12 amino acids. Trimming removed 6 bases from V and 7 bases from J, with 9 bases in between. CDR1 is MDHEN and CDR2 is SYDVKM in the germline V gene. CDR3: CASSQPGGELFF. The CDR3 nucleotides read TGTGCCAGCAGCCAACCCGGCGGGGAGCTGTTTTTT.

The rearrangement joins TRBV7-2 to TRBJ2-5; TRBD2 agrees at 9 bases. Germline CDR1 is SGHTA and CDR2 is FQGNSA. The CDR3 spans 16 residues. V shed 5 bases and J 5 bases; nucleotides not matched to a gene: 12. The CDR3 loop reads CASSPGGSGSRETQYF. CDR3 DNA sequence: TGTGCCAGCAGCCCAGGGGGTAGCGGGAGTCGGGAGACCCAGTACTTC. The entire variable domain, with the rest obtained from reference TRBV7-2 and TRBJ2-5, is as follows: GAGVSQSPSNKVTEKGKDVELRCDPISGHTALYWYRQSLGQGLEFLIYFQGNSAPDKSGLPSDRFSAERTGGSVSTLTIQRTQQEDSAVYLCASSPGGSGSRETQYFGPGTRLLVL.

V is TRBV4-1 and J is TRBJ2-1; 15 nucleotides line up with TRBD2. The ends lost 5 bases at V and 4 bases at J; junction bases unmatched: 6. The CDR3 sequence is 17 residues long. Germline-derived CDR1 and CDR2 are MGHRA and YSYEKL. The CDR3 reads CASSLRTSGGGYNEQFF. The CDR3 region has the DNA TGCGCCAGCAGCTTGCGGACTAGCGGGGGGGGTTACAATGAGCAGTTCTTC.